This is a list of T cell receptor beta chains from one sample in a study of cytomegalovirus exposure and HLA in healthy donors. Assay: immunoSEQ multiplex PCR; the TCRdb copy retains only in-frame clones and omits some. The sample lists about 140,000 clones; just under 85% were seen once. Source material: PBMCs. Every receptor here comes from a man aged 30 to 45 in good health and CMV-seropositive. CDR3s include the opening cysteine and the closing phenylalanine or tryptophan. Each record gives: D gene, V gene, clone size, J gene, CDR3 protein, CDR3 DNA. A D gene is named only where the DNA matches it firmly. The size field is filled for only some rows; it gives once, few, many or a size class.

D gene: NA
V gene: TRBV20-1
clone size: NA
J gene: TRBJ1-1
CDR3 protein: CSAHTDTEAFF
CDR3 DNA: TGCAGTGCACACACCGACACTGAAGCTTTCTTT

D gene: TRBD2
V gene: TRBV5-1
clone size: NA
J gene: TRBJ2-5
CDR3 protein: CASSLPGTSGGAQETQYF
CDR3 DNA: TGCGCCAGCAGCCTCCCCGGGACTAGCGGGGGGGCGCAAGAGACCCAGTACTTC

D gene: TRBD2
V gene: TRBV28
clone size: NA
J gene: TRBJ2-5
CDR3 protein: CASSLVASGGTQYF
CDR3 DNA: TGTGCCAGCAGTTTAGTGGCTAGCGGTGGGACCCAGTACTTC

D gene: NA
V gene: TRBV28
clone size: NA
J gene: TRBJ1-5
CDR3 protein: CASSLGQGHQPQHF
CDR3 DNA: TGTGCCAGCAGTTTAGGGCAGGGTCATCAGCCCCAGCATTTT

D gene: NA
V gene: TRBV5-1
clone size: NA
J gene: TRBJ1-3
CDR3 protein: CASSGGQSSGNTIYF
CDR3 DNA: TGCGCCAGCAGCGGAGGACAGAGCTCTGGAAACACCATATATTTT

D gene: NA
V gene: TRBV2
clone size: once
J gene: TRBJ2-7
CDR3 protein: CASKNQAGTRVWGQYF
CDR3 DNA: TGTGCCAGCAAAAACCAGGCCGGGACACGGGTTTGGGGGCAGTACTTC

D gene: TRBD1
V gene: TRBV28
clone size: once
J gene: TRBJ1-5
CDR3 protein: CAGARQGVSQPQHF
CDR3 DNA: TGTGCCGGCGCAAGACAGGGAGTATCTCAGCCCCAGCATTTT

D gene: TRBD1
V gene: TRBV7-2
clone size: NA
J gene: TRBJ1-5
CDR3 protein: CASSLGTGNQPQHF
CDR3 DNA: TGTGCCAGCAGCTTAGGGACAGGGAATCAGCCCCAGCATTTT

D gene: NA
V gene: TRBV19
clone size: NA
J gene: TRBJ2-7
CDR3 protein: CATGEEYF
CDR3 DNA: TGTGCCACCGGAGAGGAGTACTTC

D gene: NA
V gene: TRBV9
clone size: few
J gene: TRBJ2-7
CDR3 protein: CASSSSGAVSGEQYF
CDR3 DNA: TGTGCCAGCAGCTCCAGTGGGGCGGTTTCGGGCGAGCAGTACTTC

D gene: NA
V gene: TRBV19
clone size: NA
J gene: TRBJ1-1
CDR3 protein: CASSILSQGTTEAFF
CDR3 DNA: TGTGCCAGTAGTATTCTGTCCCAGGGTACCACTGAAGCTTTCTTT

D gene: TRBD1
V gene: TRBV10-1
clone size: NA
J gene: TRBJ2-7
CDR3 protein: CASSESRTGPSYEQYF
CDR3 DNA: TGCGCCAGCAGTGAATCCCGGACAGGTCCCTCCTACGAGCAGTACTTC

D gene: NA
V gene: TRBV7-2
clone size: NA
J gene: TRBJ1-4
CDR3 protein: CASSSRIATNEKLFF
CDR3 DNA: TGTGCCAGCAGCTCTCGAATAGCAACTAATGAAAAACTGTTTTTT

D gene: TRBD1
V gene: TRBV5-1
clone size: NA
J gene: TRBJ2-7
CDR3 protein: CASRAWADGDRSSYEQYF
CDR3 DNA: TGCGCCAGCAGAGCTTGGGCAGACGGGGACAGGAGCTCCTACGAGCAGTACTTC

D gene: TRBD1
V gene: TRBV5-5
clone size: NA
J gene: TRBJ2-7
CDR3 protein: CASMKGAFYEQYF
CDR3 DNA: TGTGCCAGCATGAAGGGGGCTTTCTACGAGCAGTACTTC

D gene: NA
V gene: TRBV11-3
clone size: once
J gene: TRBJ2-7
CDR3 protein: CASSLWSSGPYEQYF
CDR3 DNA: TGTGCCAGCAGCTTATGGAGTAGCGGTCCCTACGAGCAGTACTTC

D gene: NA
V gene: TRBV7-2
clone size: NA
J gene: TRBJ1-6
CDR3 protein: CASTRRGASSPLHF
CDR3 DNA: TGTGCCAGCACCCGCCGGGGGGCGAGCTCACCCCTCCACTTT

D gene: TRBD2
V gene: TRBV6-5
clone size: once
J gene: TRBJ2-7
CDR3 protein: CASRRERGSYEQYF
CDR3 DNA: TGTGCCAGCAGGCGCGAGCGGGGTAGCTACGAGCAGTACTTC

D gene: NA
V gene: TRBV7-9
clone size: NA
J gene: TRBJ1-5
CDR3 protein: CASSYGEQPQHF
CDR3 DNA: TGTGCCAGCAGCTACGGGGAGCAGCCCCAGCATTTT

D gene: NA
V gene: TRBV28
clone size: NA
J gene: TRBJ2-7
CDR3 protein: CASKGGPRIYEQYF
CDR3 DNA: TGTGCCAGCAAGGGAGGCCCCAGGATCTACGAGCAGTACTTC

D gene: NA
V gene: TRBV11-3
clone size: NA
J gene: TRBJ1-2
CDR3 protein: CASSPDIGGSGYGYTF
CDR3 DNA: TGTGCCAGCAGCCCAGATATAGGGGGATCAGGCTATGGCTACACCTTC

D gene: NA
V gene: TRBV5-5
clone size: NA
J gene: TRBJ2-3
CDR3 protein: CASSLGPGASTDTQYF
CDR3 DNA: TGTGCCAGCAGCTTGGGTCCAGGGGCAAGCACAGATACGCAGTATTTT

D gene: TRBD1
V gene: TRBV2
clone size: NA
J gene: TRBJ1-3
CDR3 protein: CASKPTGVGDTIYF
CDR3 DNA: TGTGCCAGCAAGCCGACAGGGGTGGGTGACACCATATATTTT

D gene: TRBD1
V gene: TRBV7-9
clone size: NA
J gene: TRBJ1-6
CDR3 protein: CSSSLDPKTGTDYNSPLHF
CDR3 DNA: TGTTCCAGCAGCTTAGACCCTAAGACAGGGACAGATTATAATTCACCCCTCCACTTT

D gene: TRBD2
V gene: TRBV6-5
clone size: few
J gene: TRBJ2-1
CDR3 protein: CASSIGRGSYNEQFF
CDR3 DNA: TGTGCCAGCAGTATCGGGAGGGGCTCCTACAATGAGCAGTTCTTC

D gene: NA
V gene: TRBV19
clone size: NA
J gene: TRBJ2-6
CDR3 protein: CASSISLHFGANVLTF
CDR3 DNA: TGTGCCAGTAGTATAAGTCTGCACTTCGGGGCCAACGTCCTGACTTTC

D gene: TRBD2
V gene: TRBV6-5
clone size: NA
J gene: TRBJ2-7
CDR3 protein: CASSYSPSGGVDEQYF
CDR3 DNA: TGTGCCAGCAGTTACTCACCTAGCGGGGGAGTGGACGAGCAGTACTTC